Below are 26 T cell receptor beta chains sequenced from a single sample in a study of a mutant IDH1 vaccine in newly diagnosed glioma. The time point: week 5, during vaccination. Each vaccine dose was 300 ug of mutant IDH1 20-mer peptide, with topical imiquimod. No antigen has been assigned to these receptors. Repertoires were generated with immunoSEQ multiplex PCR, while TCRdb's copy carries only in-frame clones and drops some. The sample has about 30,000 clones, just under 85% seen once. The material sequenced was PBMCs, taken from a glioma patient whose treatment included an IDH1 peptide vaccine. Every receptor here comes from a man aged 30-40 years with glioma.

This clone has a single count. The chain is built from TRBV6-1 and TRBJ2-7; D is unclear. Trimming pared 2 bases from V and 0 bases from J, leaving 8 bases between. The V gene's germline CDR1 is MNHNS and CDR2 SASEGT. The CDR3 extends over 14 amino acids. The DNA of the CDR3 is TGTGCCAGCAGTGAAAGTACAGTCTCCTACGAGCAGTACTTC. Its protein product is CASSESTVSYEQYF.

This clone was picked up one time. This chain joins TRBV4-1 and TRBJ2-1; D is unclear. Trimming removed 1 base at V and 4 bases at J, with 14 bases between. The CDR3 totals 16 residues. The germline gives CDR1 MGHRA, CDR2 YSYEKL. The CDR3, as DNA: TGCGCCAGCAGCCAAGGAACGGGTCCCAAGTACAATGAGCAGTTCTTC. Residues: CASSQGTGPKYNEQFF.

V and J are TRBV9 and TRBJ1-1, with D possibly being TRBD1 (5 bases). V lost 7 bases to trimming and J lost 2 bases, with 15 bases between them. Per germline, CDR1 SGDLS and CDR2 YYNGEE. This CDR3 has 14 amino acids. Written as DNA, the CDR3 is TGTGCCAGCTCGGGGGAGGGAACTAACACTGAAGCTTTCTTT. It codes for CASSGEGTNTEAFF.

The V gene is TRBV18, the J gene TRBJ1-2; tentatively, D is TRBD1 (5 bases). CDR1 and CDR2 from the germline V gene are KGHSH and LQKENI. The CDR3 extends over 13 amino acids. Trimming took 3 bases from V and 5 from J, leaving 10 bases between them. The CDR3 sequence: CASSPEGTYGYTF. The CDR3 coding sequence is TGTGCCAGCTCACCGGAGGGGACTTATGGCTACACCTTC.

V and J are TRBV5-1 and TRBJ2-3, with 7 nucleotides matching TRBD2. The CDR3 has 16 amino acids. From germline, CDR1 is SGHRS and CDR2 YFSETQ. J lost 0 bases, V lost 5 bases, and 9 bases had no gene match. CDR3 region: CASSPGNSGSTDTQYF. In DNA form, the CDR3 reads TGCGCCAGCAGTCCCGGAAATAGCGGGAGCACAGATACGCAGTATTTT.

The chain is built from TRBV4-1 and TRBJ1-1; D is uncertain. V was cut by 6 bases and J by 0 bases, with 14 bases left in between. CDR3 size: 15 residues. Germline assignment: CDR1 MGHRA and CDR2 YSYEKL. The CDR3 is CASRHTVGMNTEAFF. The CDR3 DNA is TGCGCCAGCAGACACACGGTGGGGATGAACACTGAAGCTTTCTTT.

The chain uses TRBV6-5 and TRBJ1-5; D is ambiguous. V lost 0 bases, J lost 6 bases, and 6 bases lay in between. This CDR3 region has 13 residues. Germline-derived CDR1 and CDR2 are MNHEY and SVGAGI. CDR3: CASSYSWGQPQHF. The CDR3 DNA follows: TGTGCCAGCAGTTACTCATGGGGTCAGCCCCAGCATTTT.

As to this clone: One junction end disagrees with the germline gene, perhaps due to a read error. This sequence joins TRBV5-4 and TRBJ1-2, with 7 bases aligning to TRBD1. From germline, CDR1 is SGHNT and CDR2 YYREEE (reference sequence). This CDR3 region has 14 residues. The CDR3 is CASRLGDSYYGYTF. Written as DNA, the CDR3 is TGTGCCAGCAGATTGGGGGACAGTTACTATGGCTACACCTTC.

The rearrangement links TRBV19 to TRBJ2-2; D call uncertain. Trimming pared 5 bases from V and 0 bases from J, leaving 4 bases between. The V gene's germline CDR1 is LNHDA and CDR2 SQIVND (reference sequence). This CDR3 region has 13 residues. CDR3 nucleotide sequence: TGTGCCAGTAGTGAGACGAACACCGGGGAGCTGTTTTTT. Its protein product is CASSETNTGELFF.

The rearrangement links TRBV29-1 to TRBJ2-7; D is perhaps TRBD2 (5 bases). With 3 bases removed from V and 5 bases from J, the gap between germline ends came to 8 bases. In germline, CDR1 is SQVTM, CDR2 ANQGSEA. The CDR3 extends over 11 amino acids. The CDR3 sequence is CSVDFGDEQYF. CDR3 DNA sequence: TGCAGCGTTGATTTCGGGGACGAGCAGTACTTC.

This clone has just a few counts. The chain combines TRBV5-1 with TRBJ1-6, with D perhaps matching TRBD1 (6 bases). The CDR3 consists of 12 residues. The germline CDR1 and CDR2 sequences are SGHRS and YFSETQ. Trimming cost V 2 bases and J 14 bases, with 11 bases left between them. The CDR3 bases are TGCGCCAGCAGCTTTACGGGACAAGCCCTCCACTTT. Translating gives CASSFTGQALHF.

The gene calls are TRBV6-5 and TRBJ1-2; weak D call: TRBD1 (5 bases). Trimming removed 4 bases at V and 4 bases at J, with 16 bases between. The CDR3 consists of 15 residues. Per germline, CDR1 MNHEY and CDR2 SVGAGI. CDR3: CASSSPLGDVYGYTF. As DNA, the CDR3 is TGTGCCAGCAGTTCACCCCTTGGGGACGTCTATGGCTACACCTTC.

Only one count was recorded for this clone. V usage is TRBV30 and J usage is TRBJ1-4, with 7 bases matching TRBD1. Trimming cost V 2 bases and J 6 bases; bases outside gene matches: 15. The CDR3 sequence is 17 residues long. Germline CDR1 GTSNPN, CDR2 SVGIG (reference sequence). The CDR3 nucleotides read TGTGCCTGGAGTCAAAGCACCCAGACAGGGCTGGATGAAAAACTGTTTTTT. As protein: CAWSQSTQTGLDEKLFF.

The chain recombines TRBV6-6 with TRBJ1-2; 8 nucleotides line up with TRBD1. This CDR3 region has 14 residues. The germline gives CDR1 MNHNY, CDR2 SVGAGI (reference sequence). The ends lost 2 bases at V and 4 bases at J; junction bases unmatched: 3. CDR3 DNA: TGTGCCAGCAGTTACACAGACAGGGGCTATGGCTACACCTTC. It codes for CASSYTDRGYGYTF.

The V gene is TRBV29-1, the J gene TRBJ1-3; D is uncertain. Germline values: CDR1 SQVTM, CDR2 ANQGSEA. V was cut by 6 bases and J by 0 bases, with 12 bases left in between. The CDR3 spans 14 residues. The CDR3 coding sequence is TGCAGCGTCCGATCTATAGGCTCTGGAAACACCATATATTTT. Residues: CSVRSIGSGNTIYF.

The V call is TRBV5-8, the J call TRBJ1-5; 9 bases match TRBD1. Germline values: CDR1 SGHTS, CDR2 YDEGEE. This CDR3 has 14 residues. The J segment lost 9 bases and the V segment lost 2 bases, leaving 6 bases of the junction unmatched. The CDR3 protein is CASSFRQGVLPQHF. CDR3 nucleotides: TGTGCCAGCAGCTTCCGACAGGGGGTTCTGCCCCAGCATTTT.

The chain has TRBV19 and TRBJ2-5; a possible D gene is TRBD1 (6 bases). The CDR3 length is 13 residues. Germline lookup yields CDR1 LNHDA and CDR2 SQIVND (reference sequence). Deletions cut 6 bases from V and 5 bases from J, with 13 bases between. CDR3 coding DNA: TGTGCCAGTAGCCTGGGCCAGGGGGAGACCCAGTACTTC. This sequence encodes CASSLGQGETQYF.

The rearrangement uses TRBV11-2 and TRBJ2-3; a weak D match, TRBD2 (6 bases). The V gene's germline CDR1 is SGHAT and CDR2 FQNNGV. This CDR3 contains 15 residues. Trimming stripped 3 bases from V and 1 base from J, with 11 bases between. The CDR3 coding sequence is TGTGCCAGCAGCTTTGGCGGGGACCGCACAGATACGCAGTATTTT. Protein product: CASSFGGDRTDTQYF. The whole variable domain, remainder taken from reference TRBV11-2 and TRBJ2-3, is EAGVAQSPRYKIIEKRQSVAFWCNPISGHATLYWYQQILGQGPKLLIQFQNNGVVDDSQLPKDRFSAERLKGVDSTLKIQPAKLEDSAVYLCASSFGGDRTDTQYFGPGTRLTVL.

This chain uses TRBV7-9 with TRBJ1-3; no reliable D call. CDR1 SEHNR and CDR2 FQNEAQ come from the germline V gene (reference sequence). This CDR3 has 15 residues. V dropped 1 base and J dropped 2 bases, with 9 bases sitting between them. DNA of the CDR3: TGTGCCAGCAGCTTAGGTTCCGCGGCTGGAAACACCATATATTTT. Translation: CASSLGSAAGNTIYF.

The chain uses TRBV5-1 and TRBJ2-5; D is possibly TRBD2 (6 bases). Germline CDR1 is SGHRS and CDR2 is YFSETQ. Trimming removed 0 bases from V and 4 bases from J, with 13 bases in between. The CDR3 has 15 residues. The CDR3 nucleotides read TGCGCCAGCAGCTTGGCCCCCCAGGGAGGAGAGACCCAGTACTTC. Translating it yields CASSLAPQGGETQYF.

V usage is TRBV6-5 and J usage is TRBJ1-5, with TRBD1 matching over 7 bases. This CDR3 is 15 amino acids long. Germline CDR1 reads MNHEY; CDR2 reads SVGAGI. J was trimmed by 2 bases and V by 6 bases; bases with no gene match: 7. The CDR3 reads CASSRVGQGNQPQHF. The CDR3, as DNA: TGTGCCAGCAGCCGGGTCGGACAGGGCAATCAGCCCCAGCATTTT.

This CDR3 is CASSPRTGGEEKLFF. The CDR3 nucleotides are TGTGCCAGCAGCCCCAGGACAGGGGGAGAGGAAAAACTGTTTTTT. This rearrangement joins TRBV7-6 to TRBJ1-4; 10 positions match TRBD1. The J segment lost 8 bases and the V segment lost 5 bases, leaving 8 bases of the junction unmatched. The CDR3 has 15 amino acids. Germline CDR1 and CDR2: SGHVS and FNYEAQ.

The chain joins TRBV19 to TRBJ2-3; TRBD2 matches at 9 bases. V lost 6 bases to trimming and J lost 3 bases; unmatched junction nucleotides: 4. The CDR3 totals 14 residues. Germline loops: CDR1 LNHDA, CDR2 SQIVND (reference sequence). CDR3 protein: CASRPSGETDTQYF. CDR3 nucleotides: TGTGCCAGTAGGCCTAGCGGGGAAACAGATACGCAGTATTTT.

The CDR3 here is CSVRSTALGNTQYF. As DNA, the CDR3 is TGCAGCGTTCGGTCGACAGCCCTAGGGAATACGCAGTATTTT. The chain has TRBV29-1 and TRBJ2-3; TRBD1 might be the D (5 bases). The CDR3 sequence is 14 residues long. V was pared by 5 bases and J by 7 bases, with 19 bases between. Germline V gives CDR1 SQVTM, CDR2 ANQGSEA.

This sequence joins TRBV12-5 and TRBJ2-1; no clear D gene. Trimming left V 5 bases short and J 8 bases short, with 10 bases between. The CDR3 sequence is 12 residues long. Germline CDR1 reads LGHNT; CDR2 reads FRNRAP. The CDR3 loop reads CASGLDGHEQFF. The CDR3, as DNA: TGTGCTAGTGGTCTGGACGGCCATGAGCAGTTCTTC.

CDR3 sequence (DNA): TGTGCCAGTAAAACAGGGGGGGACTATGGCTACACCTTC. Translated: CASKTGGDYGYTF. This rearrangement joins TRBV2 to TRBJ1-2; TRBD1 matches 8 bases. The CDR3 has 13 amino acids. V lost 9 bases, J lost 3 bases, and 6 bases stayed unmatched. Germline V gene data show CDR1 as SNHLY and CDR2 as FYNNEI. Drawing the rest from reference TRBV2 and TRBJ1-2, the complete variable domain is EPEVTQTPSHQVTQMGQEVILRCVPISNHLYFYWYRQILGQKVEFLVSFYNNEISEKSEIFDDQFSVERPDGSNFTLKIRSTKLEDSAMYFCASKTGGDYGYTFGSGTRLTVV.